The 32 T cell receptor beta chains below were found in one sample sequenced in a study of blood T cell repertoires in COVID-19. The protocol was immunoSEQ multiplex PCR, while the TCRdb copy is restricted to in-frame clones and leaves out a portion. The table shows about 360,000 clones, with around 88% occurring only once. The sequenced sample consisted of peripheral blood. These TCRs come from a woman in her sixties with COVID-19, enrolled during active disease.

This clone was seen repeatedly, ten times or more. The chain recombines TRBV21-1 with TRBJ1-5. TRBV21-1 is labeled a pseudogene. The CDR3 has 12 residues. The CDR3 loop reads CASCRFDQPQHF. As DNA, the CDR3 is TGTGCCAGCTGTCGGTTTGATCAGCCCCAGCATTTT.

The rearrangement links TRBV4-2 to TRBJ1-1, with 7 bases matching TRBD1. This CDR3 region has 19 residues. Germline V gene data show CDR1 as LGHNA and CDR2 as YNFKEQ. The V gene end was trimmed by 4 bases and the J gene end by 1 base; junction bases not matched to a gene: 18. The CDR3, as DNA: TGTGCCAGCAGCCGCACTCTCTTTGATACGGGACAGAAGAACACTGAAGCTTTCTTT. It codes for CASSRTLFDTGQKNTEAFF.

This rearrangement joins TRBV19 to TRBJ1-2; 8 bases are shared with TRBD1. The CDR3 runs 16 residues. Germline V gives CDR1 LNHDA, CDR2 SQIVND (reference sequence). With 6 bases clipped from V and 6 bases from J, the junction kept 15 bases outside the gene matches. The DNA for the CDR3 is TGTGCCAGTAGCCCCCTAATAGGAGCAGGGGGCCATGGCTACACCTTC. This sequence encodes CASSPLIGAGGHGYTF.

This clone appeared a few times. The chain employs TRBV10-3 and TRBJ1-1; unclear D gene. The CDR3 spans 13 residues. CDR1 and CDR2 from the germline V gene are ENHRY and SYGVKD. Trimming took off 8 bases at V and 1 base at J, with 11 bases between the two ends. CDR3 bases: TGTGCCATCGCTCTGGGAGGGAACACTGAAGCTTTCTTT. It yields the protein CAIALGGNTEAFF.

The rearrangement uses TRBV29-1 and TRBJ1-6; possibly TRBD1 for D (6 bases). Germline V CDR1 and CDR2: SQVTM, ANQGSEA. The V and J ends lost 5 bases and 7 bases respectively, with 15 bases between them. The CDR3 has 14 amino acids. The CDR3, as DNA: TGCAGCGTTTCCACCGGACAGTTAAATTCACCCCTCCACTTT. Protein: CSVSTGQLNSPLHF.

The V and J genes are TRBV7-3 and TRBJ2-4; 15 nucleotides agree with TRBD2. The CDR3 has 17 residues. V dropped 5 bases and J dropped 8; count of bases not matched to a gene: 10. The V gene's germline CDR1 is SGHTA and CDR2 FQGTGA. The CDR3 DNA reads TGTGCCAGCAGCCCGGGGACTAGCGGGGGGCCTCGGGACATTCAGTACTTC. This encodes CASSPGTSGGPRDIQYF.

This chain connects TRBV7-2 to TRBJ2-1; D ambiguous. Germline V gene lookup returns CDR1 SGHTA and CDR2 FQGNSA. V lost 5 bases and J lost 10, with 9 bases in between. CDR3 length: 11 residues. The CDR3 region is CASSAELEQFF. CDR3 in DNA: TGTGCCAGCAGCGCAGAACTAGAGCAGTTCTTC.

The chain carries TRBV7-9 and TRBJ2-3; 9 bases fit TRBD2. V trimming: 5 bases; J trimming: 7 bases; junction bases outside the gene matches: 10. The CDR3 spans 15 residues. Germline V gene sequence: CDR1 SEHNR, CDR2 FQNEAQ (reference sequence). CDR3 amino acids: CASSLLPTSGNTQYF. The CDR3 coding sequence is TGTGCCAGCAGCCTCCTCCCGACTAGCGGAAATACGCAGTATTTT. The full variable domain, with the rest looked up from reference TRBV7-9 and TRBJ2-3, is DTGVSQNPRHKITKRGQNVTFRCDPISEHNRLYWYRQTLGQGPEFLTYFQNEAQLEKSRLLSDRFSAERPKGSFSTLEIQRTEQGDSAMYLCASSLLPTSGNTQYFGPGTRLTVL.

This chain uses TRBV30 with TRBJ1-6; D not resolved. The length of the CDR3 is 13 residues. Germline CDR1 GTSNPN, CDR2 SVGIG (reference sequence). The V end lost 1 base, the J end lost 4 bases, and 5 bases lay between the germline ends. CDR3 DNA: TGTGCCTGGAGTGGCCGGTATAATTCACCCCTCCACTTT. Residues: CAWSGRYNSPLHF.

As for this clone: The identical CDR3 is also encoded by other nucleotide sequences in the sample. J is TRBJ1-4 and V is TRBV28, with D perhaps matching TRBD1 (5 bases). The CDR3 spans 15 residues. The V end was cut by 6 bases, the J end by 0 bases, with 11 bases between. Germline V gene data show CDR1 as MDHEN and CDR2 as SYDVKM. In DNA, the CDR3 is TGTGCCAGCAGCTTTGGAGGGGCAACTAATGAAAAACTGTTTTTT. Translated, it gives CASSFGGATNEKLFF.

This clone is a singleton in its sample. The chain employs TRBV3-1 (or the pseudogene TRBV3-2) and TRBJ2-5; 11 bases map to TRBD2. J gave up 3 bases and V 8 bases, and 2 bases lay outside the gene matches. Germline V gene data show CDR1 as LGHDT and CDR2 as YNNKEL (reference sequence). The CDR3 totals 13 residues. This chain's CDR3 is CASETSGEETQYF. CDR3 nucleotide sequence: TGTGCCAGCGAGACTAGCGGGGAAGAGACCCAGTACTTC.

The chain carries TRBV7-8 and TRBJ1-2; D gene unclear. CDR1 and CDR2 (germline): SGHVS, FQNEAQ. V lost 1 base to trimming and J lost 5 bases, with 11 bases between them. The CDR3 runs 14 residues. The CDR3 sequence: CASSLGVTPYGYTF. The CDR3 coding sequence is TGTGCCAGCAGCTTAGGAGTGACTCCGTATGGCTACACCTTC. The full variable domain, with the rest looked up from reference TRBV7-8 and TRBJ1-2, is GAGVSQSPRYKVAKRGQDVALRCDPISGHVSLFWYQQALGQGPEFLTYFQNEAQLDKSGLPSDRFFAERPEGSVSTLKIQRTQQEDSAVYLCASSLGVTPYGYTFGSGTRLTVV.

This clone was found once. V and J are TRBV7-3 and TRBJ1-2; 8 bases match TRBD1. The J segment lost 9 bases and the V segment lost 5 bases, leaving 8 bases of the junction unmatched. The CDR3 is 13 amino acids. Germline CDR1 and CDR2: SGHTA and FQGTGA. CDR3 residues: CASSVSQGESYTF. CDR3 nucleotides: TGTGCCAGCAGCGTATCACAGGGGGAAAGCTACACCTTC.

The genes are TRBV10-3 and TRBJ1-1; TRBD1 is a possible D gene (5 bases). Trimming pared 6 bases from V and 1 base from J, leaving 12 bases between. The germline gives CDR1 ENHRY, CDR2 SYGVKD. This CDR3 has 14 amino acids. CDR3 amino acids: CAISTGGENTEAFF. CDR3 nucleotide sequence: TGTGCCATCAGCACCGGGGGAGAGAACACTGAAGCTTTCTTT.

This chain links TRBV20-1 with TRBJ2-7; D remains unclear. The CDR3 contains 16 residues. Trimming removed 3 bases from V and 0 bases from J, with 18 bases in between. Germline loops: CDR1 DFQATT, CDR2 SNEGSKA (reference sequence). This CDR3 is CSASHNAVSSSYEQYF. The CDR3 nucleotides read TGCAGTGCTAGTCATAACGCGGTTTCGAGCTCCTACGAGCAGTACTTC.

This clone was picked up many times. The CDR3 is CASREGSANYGYTF. The CDR3 DNA reads as TGCGCCAGCAGAGAGGGTTCAGCTAACTATGGCTACACCTTC. V gene TRBV5-1 combines with J gene TRBJ1-2; D not certain. Germline V gene sequence: CDR1 SGHRS, CDR2 YFSETQ. The V and J ends lost 5 bases and 0 bases respectively, with 11 bases between them. There are 14 residues in the CDR3.

The chain combines TRBV12-3 or TRBV12-4 with TRBJ1-1; D uncertain. The CDR3 is 11 amino acids. The V and J ends lost 7 bases and 7 bases respectively, with 10 bases between them. The CDR3 reads CASNPLDEAFF. DNA of the CDR3: TGTGCCAGCAATCCCTTAGATGAAGCTTTCTTT.

This chain joins TRBV6-5 and TRBJ1-5, with 7 bases fitting TRBD1. The CDR3 loop spans 13 amino acids. The junction had 3 bases not matched to a gene; V was cut back by 5 bases and J by 5 bases. In germline, CDR1 is MNHEY, CDR2 SVGAGI. The CDR3 protein is CASSIQGDQPQHF. The DNA for the CDR3 is TGTGCCAGCAGTATCCAGGGGGATCAGCCCCAGCATTTT.

The chain joins TRBV15 to TRBJ2-1, with 12 bases matching TRBD2. The CDR3 has 18 amino acids. The V gene's germline CDR1 is LNHNV and CDR2 YYDKDF (reference sequence). The junction had 11 bases not matched to a gene; V was cut back by 4 bases and J by 4 bases. CDR3 loop: CATSTGLAGLLAYNEQFF. In DNA form, the CDR3 reads TGTGCCACCAGCACGGGACTAGCGGGTCTTTTAGCGTACAATGAGCAGTTCTTC.

This chain links TRBV25-1 with TRBJ2-2, with a possible D match to TRBD2 (5 bases). This CDR3 region has 17 residues. Deletions cut 0 bases from V and 6 bases from J, with 17 bases between. The germline V gene encodes CDR1 MGHDK and CDR2 SYGVNS. CDR3: CASSEYSGRGLAGELFF. CDR3 nucleotide sequence: TGTGCCAGCAGTGAATATTCAGGTAGAGGGCTGGCCGGGGAGCTGTTTTTT.

The J gene is TRBJ1-4, the V gene TRBV30, with a possible D match to TRBD1 (5 bases). The CDR3 totals 14 residues. The germline V and J ends were trimmed by 0 bases and 7 bases, with 12 bases remaining between them. The germline CDR1 and CDR2 sequences are GTSNPN and SVGIG (reference sequence). The CDR3 sequence is CAWSVGGDGEKLFF. The CDR3 DNA is TGTGCCTGGAGTGTGGGAGGGGACGGTGAAAAACTGTTTTTT.

V usage is TRBV6-2 or TRBV6-3 and J usage is TRBJ1-5; no clear D. Per germline, CDR1 MNHEY and CDR2 SVGEGT. V was shortened by 0 bases and J by 3 bases, with 9 bases between the two germline ends. This CDR3 region has 15 residues. CDR3 residues: CASSYSPGTNQPQHF. CDR3 nucleotide sequence: TGTGCCAGCAGTTACTCTCCAGGTACCAATCAGCCCCAGCATTTT.

The chain links TRBV6-5 to TRBJ1-1, with 7 bases fitting TRBD1. The CDR3 has 13 amino acids. The V segment lost 5 bases and the J segment 6 bases; nucleotides outside the gene matches: 6. The germline CDR1 and CDR2 sequences are MNHEY and SVGAGI. The CDR3 sequence is CASSPYRGAEAFF. In nucleotides, the CDR3 is TGTGCCAGCAGTCCCTACAGGGGAGCTGAAGCTTTCTTT.

The chain recombines TRBV5-1 with TRBJ1-1, with D unclear. Trimming left V 4 bases short and J 1 base short, with 11 bases between. This CDR3 contains 14 residues. Germline V lookup: CDR1 SGHRS, CDR2 YFSETQ. CDR3 DNA sequence: TGCGCCAGCAGCCGCGGTTTCGAGAACACTGAAGCTTTCTTT. Amino acids: CASSRGFENTEAFF.

V usage is TRBV29-1 and J usage is TRBJ2-1; 11 nucleotides agree with TRBD2. The CDR3 has 15 residues. The junction had 14 bases not matched to a gene; V was cut back by 7 bases and J by 9 bases. Germline loops: CDR1 SQVTM, CDR2 ANQGSEA. CDR3 amino acids: CSAAPLSGGAGEQFF. CDR3 coding DNA: TGCAGCGCAGCTCCGCTTAGCGGGGGGGCAGGTGAGCAGTTCTTC.

The chain carries TRBV6-5 and TRBJ2-6; possibly TRBD2 for D (6 bases). V was trimmed by 0 bases and J by 2 bases, leaving 8 bases between them. The CDR3 runs 16 residues. The germline V gene encodes CDR1 MNHEY and CDR2 SVGAGI. The CDR3 reads CASSYSGGTGANVLTF. For the CDR3, the DNA is TGTGCCAGCAGTTACTCGGGGGGTACTGGGGCCAACGTCCTGACTTTC.

J is TRBJ1-2 and V is TRBV6-5; no clear D gene. V dropped 8 bases and J dropped 8 bases, with 15 bases sitting between them. The CDR3 length is 12 residues. The germline V gene encodes CDR1 MNHEY and CDR2 SVGAGI. The CDR3 nucleotides read TGTGCCAGCTCCTGGGAGGGCAGGGGCTACACCTTC. Translating it yields CASSWEGRGYTF.

The chain employs TRBV9 and TRBJ2-3; TRBD1 matches 9 bases. From germline, CDR1 is SGDLS and CDR2 YYNGEE. J gave up 1 base and V 3 bases, and 3 bases lay outside the gene matches. This CDR3 contains 15 residues. The CDR3 coding sequence is TGTGCCAGCAGCGAGTGGACAGGGGGCACAGATACGCAGTATTTT. Its protein is CASSEWTGGTDTQYF.

This clone was seen once. The chain has TRBV7-3 and TRBJ2-1; D perhaps matches TRBD2 (5 bases). Looked up from germline, CDR1 is SGHTA and CDR2 is FQGTGA. Trimming left V 5 bases short and J 7 bases short, with 6 bases between. This CDR3 spans 11 amino acids. The CDR3 here is CASSRGNEQFF. The CDR3 DNA reads TGTGCCAGCAGCCGAGGGAATGAGCAGTTCTTC.

V usage is TRBV4-2 and J usage is TRBJ1-3; D possibly corresponds to TRBD1 (6 bases). With 0 bases removed from V and 4 bases from J, the gap between germline ends came to 10 bases. Germline CDR1 LGHNA, CDR2 YNFKEQ. The length of the CDR3 is 15 residues. Written as DNA, the CDR3 is TGTGCCAGCAGCCAAGACGGGACATCGGGAAACACCATATATTTT. Protein: CASSQDGTSGNTIYF.

V is TRBV20-1 and J is TRBJ2-7, with a tentative D call TRBD2 (6 bases). V gave up 3 bases and J gave up 1 base, with 16 bases separating them. The germline V gene encodes CDR1 DFQATT and CDR2 SNEGSKA (reference sequence). This CDR3 has 15 amino acids. CDR3 loop: CSASGQGGFSYEQYF. CDR3 DNA sequence: TGCAGTGCTAGTGGGCAGGGAGGATTTTCCTACGAGCAGTACTTC.

A word on this clone: The same CDR3 is also encoded by other DNA sequences in this sample. V gene TRBV9 combines with J gene TRBJ1-1, with D maybe TRBD1 (5 bases). The CDR3 covers 14 residues. Germline V gene data show CDR1 as SGDLS and CDR2 as YYNGEE. V lost 2 bases to trimming and J lost 1 base, with 9 bases between them. The CDR3 nucleotides read TGTGCCAGCAGCGTGGGAGGGACGAACACTGAAGCTTTCTTT. Translation: CASSVGGTNTEAFF.